This T cell receptor beta chain was sequenced during a study of cytomegalovirus exposure and HLA in healthy donors. The study ran its PCR with 60 Vbeta and 13 Jbeta primers. Assay used: immunoSEQ multiplex PCR; TCRdb lists only in-frame clones, some missing. The sample contains some 120,000 clones, 65% to 80% of which appear only once. The sequence derives from a woman aged 40-49 years in good health and CMV-seropositive. The sequenced material came from PBMCs.

CDR3 DNA sequence: TGTGCCAGCAGTGAATGGTCCCAGACGACTTTACCCGGGGAGCTGTTTTTT. It specifies CASSEWSQTTLPGELFF. The V gene is TRBV25-1, the J gene TRBJ2-2; no clear D gene. V was trimmed by 1 base and J by 6 bases, leaving 18 bases between them. The CDR3 has 17 amino acids. CDR1 is MGHDK, CDR2 SYGVNS, per germline.